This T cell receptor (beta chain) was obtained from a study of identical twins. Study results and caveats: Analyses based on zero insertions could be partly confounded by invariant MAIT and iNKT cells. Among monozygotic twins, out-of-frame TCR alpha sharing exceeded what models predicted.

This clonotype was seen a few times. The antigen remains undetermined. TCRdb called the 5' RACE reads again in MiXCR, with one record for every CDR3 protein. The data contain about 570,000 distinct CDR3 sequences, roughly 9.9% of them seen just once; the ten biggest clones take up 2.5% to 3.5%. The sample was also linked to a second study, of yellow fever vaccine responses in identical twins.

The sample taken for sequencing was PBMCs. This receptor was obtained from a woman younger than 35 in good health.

DNA of the CDR3: TGTGCCAGCAGCTCCGGGACCCCCGACGAGCAGTACTTC. Protein: CASSSGTPDEQYF. The chain recombines TRBV7-9 with TRBJ2-7; the D call may be TRBD1 or TRBD2 (5 bases each). V was trimmed by 4 bases and J by 5 bases, leaving 12 bases between them. Germline values: CDR1 SEHNR, CDR2 FQNEAQ (reference sequence). The CDR3 runs to 13 residues.